These 28 T cell receptor beta chains share one sample of origin, sequenced in a study of cytomegalovirus exposure and HLA in healthy donors. Primers included in the PCR were 60 Vbeta and 13 Jbeta primers. The method was immunoSEQ multiplex PCR; TCRdb's version includes in-frame clones alone and lacks a portion of them. The data hold roughly 190,000 clones, with about 80% observed a single time. The sequenced sample was PBMCs. The receptors shown here come from a woman in her 50s in good health and CMV-seronegative.

This chain joins TRBV6-5 and TRBJ2-5; D may be TRBD2 (5 bases). The J call is doubtful: the DNA matches TRBJ2-7 better. From germline, CDR1 is MNHEY and CDR2 SVGAGI. This CDR3 comprises 13 residues. The CDR3 here is CASSYSRGYEQYF. The CDR3 region has the DNA TGTGCCAGCAGTTACTCGAGAGGGTACGAGCAGTACTTC.

The chain links TRBV28 to TRBJ1-2; possible D gene TRBD1, 6 bases. The germline CDR1 and CDR2 sequences are MDHEN and SYDVKM. The CDR3 spans 14 residues. With 5 bases removed from V and 4 bases from J, the gap between germline ends came to 14 bases. DNA of the CDR3: TGTGCCAGCAGTCTACTCCGGGGGGCCTATGGCTACACCTTC. The encoded protein is CASSLLRGAYGYTF.

This chain joins TRBV19 and TRBJ1-1, with TRBD1 identical over 8 bases. CDR1 LNHDA and CDR2 SQIVND come from the germline V gene (reference sequence). This CDR3 contains 12 residues. V was pared by 4 bases and J by 6 bases, with 1 base of the junction left unmatched. CDR3 amino acids: CASSNRGAEAFF. In nucleotides, the CDR3 is TGTGCCAGTAGTAACAGGGGGGCTGAAGCTTTCTTT.

V gene TRBV5-5 combines with J gene TRBJ1-3; 8 bases align to TRBD1. The CDR3 length is 19 residues. Germline V gene lookup returns CDR1 SGHKS and CDR2 YYEKEE (reference sequence). V dropped 2 bases and J dropped 0; count of bases not matched to a gene: 13. CDR3 sequence reads: CASSLGTGINRISGNTIYF. The CDR3, as DNA: TGTGCCAGCAGCTTAGGGACAGGCATTAACCGCATCTCTGGAAACACCATATATTTT.

V usage is TRBV9 and J usage is TRBJ2-3; a weak D match, TRBD2 (5 bases). Germline CDR1 and CDR2: SGDLS and YYNGEE. Trimming stripped 0 bases from V and 2 bases from J, with 7 bases between. The CDR3 has 14 amino acids. CDR3 residues: CASSVVGDTDTQYF. CDR3 in DNA: TGTGCCAGCAGCGTAGTCGGGGACACAGATACGCAGTATTTT.

The chain has TRBV5-1 and TRBJ1-4; D might be TRBD1 (5 bases). This CDR3 region has 15 residues. Germline CDR1 SGHRS, CDR2 YFSETQ. V was trimmed by 1 base and J by 8 bases, leaving 15 bases between them. The CDR3 protein is CASSLNVGVEEKLFF. DNA for the CDR3: TGCGCCAGCAGCTTGAATGTAGGGGTGGAGGAAAAACTGTTTTTT.

The gene calls are TRBV29-1 and TRBJ2-7; D is perhaps TRBD2 (6 bases). Germline loops: CDR1 SQVTM, CDR2 ANQGSEA. The CDR3 totals 13 residues. V lost 3 bases and J lost 0, with 9 bases in between. The CDR3 protein is CSVEGLDSYEQYF. The CDR3 region has the DNA TGCAGCGTTGAGGGACTTGACTCCTACGAGCAGTACTTC.

This rearrangement joins TRBV5-4 to TRBJ1-4; a weak D match, TRBD1 (5 bases). Germline V gene data show CDR1 as SGHNT and CDR2 as YYREEE (reference sequence). There are 12 residues in the CDR3. V gave up 3 bases and J gave up 12 bases, with 12 bases separating them. The CDR3 DNA is TGTGCCAGCAGCTCCGGACAAAGCGAACTGTTTTTT. This codes for CASSSGQSELFF.

The chain recombines TRBV28 with TRBJ1-6, with D maybe TRBD1 (5 bases). The CDR3 totals 14 residues. Germline V gene lookup returns CDR1 MDHEN and CDR2 SYDVKM. V was trimmed by 7 bases and J by 8 bases, leaving 15 bases between them. The CDR3, as DNA: TGTGCCAGCACCACGACAGCAAACCATTCACCCCTCCACTTT. Translated: CASTTTANHSPLHF.

The gene calls are TRBV15 and TRBJ1-2, with D perhaps matching TRBD1 (5 bases). The V gene's germline CDR1 is LNHNV and CDR2 YYDKDF (reference sequence). The ends were cut back, 0 bases at V and 4 bases at J, with 15 bases in the middle. The CDR3 runs 16 residues. Written as DNA, the CDR3 is TGTGCCACCAGCAGAGATAGGCAGGGCGCGTTCTATGGCTACACCTTC. Its protein product is CATSRDRQGAFYGYTF.

This clone was detected only once. The chain is built from TRBV6-5 and TRBJ2-1; D not resolved. CDR1 and CDR2 from the germline V gene are MNHEY and SVGAGI. CDR3 length: 15 residues. V was pared by 6 bases and J by 6 bases, with 18 bases between. CDR3 amino acids: CASRLARTLTNEQFF. The CDR3 region has the DNA TGTGCCAGCAGATTAGCCCGCACTCTCACCAATGAGCAGTTCTTC.

This clone was seen only once. This chain links TRBV7-2 with TRBJ1-6; D might be TRBD1 (5 bases). The V end was cut by 2 bases, the J end by 10 bases, with 15 bases between. CDR1 is SGHTA, CDR2 FQGNSA, per germline. This CDR3 region has 15 residues. The CDR3 bases are TGTGCCAGCAGCTTACCCGGACTAGGGGAATCACCCCTCCACTTT. Encoded protein: CASSLPGLGESPLHF.

This clone was detected only a few times. The J gene is TRBJ2-1, the V gene TRBV6-6; 9 bases fit TRBD1. The ends lost 8 bases at V and 7 bases at J; junction bases unmatched: 12. The CDR3 has 15 amino acids. From germline, CDR1 is MNHNY and CDR2 SVGAGI (reference sequence). The CDR3 DNA reads as TGTGCCAGCCGACTATCGGGACAGGGTTGGAATGAGCAGTTCTTC. As protein: CASRLSGQGWNEQFF.

This clone was seen just once. V gene TRBV5-1 combines with J gene TRBJ2-1; 10 positions agree with TRBD2. With V trimmed by 6 bases and J by 2 bases, 5 bases remained unmatched. CDR1 is SGHRS, CDR2 YFSETQ, per germline. This CDR3 is built from 15 residues. The CDR3 loop is CASTQRGGTYNEQFF. In nucleotides, the CDR3 is TGCGCCAGCACCCAGCGGGGGGGGACCTACAATGAGCAGTTCTTC.

The chain links TRBV5-8 to TRBJ1-1, with 7 bases aligning to TRBD1. Germline lookup yields CDR1 SGHTS and CDR2 YDEGEE. With 1 base clipped from V and 0 bases from J, the junction kept 6 bases outside the gene matches. The CDR3 sequence is 16 residues long. The CDR3 nucleotides are TGTGCCAGCAGCTTGTGGACAGGCCTACTGAACACTGAAGCTTTCTTT. As protein: CASSLWTGLLNTEAFF.

The chain has TRBV5-1 and TRBJ2-5; 7 bases are a match to TRBD2. The trim removed 0 bases at V and 5 bases at J, leaving 10 bases unmatched. Germline loops: CDR1 SGHRS, CDR2 YFSETQ. This CDR3 has 16 residues. The chain's CDR3 is CASSLEVAGVGETQYF. Here the CDR3 DNA reads TGCGCCAGCAGCTTGGAGGTGGCGGGAGTGGGGGAGACCCAGTACTTC.

This rearrangement joins TRBV27 to TRBJ1-2; 10 bases are a match to TRBD1. Germline assignment: CDR1 MNHEY and CDR2 SMNVEV (reference sequence). Losses at the gene ends were 4 bases for V and 6 bases for J; bases not matched to a gene: 8. The CDR3 length is 15 residues. The DNA for the CDR3 is TGTGCCAGCAGTTCGGCCCCTGGGACAGGGGATGGCTACACCTTC. Protein: CASSSAPGTGDGYTF.

This sequence joins TRBV27 and TRBJ1-6; 9 bases match TRBD1. CDR1 MNHEY and CDR2 SMNVEV come from the germline V gene (reference sequence). V gave up 4 bases and J gave up 6 bases; unmatched junction bases: 1. The CDR3 contains 14 residues. The CDR3 DNA sequence: TGTGCCAGCAGTTCGACAGGGGGTAATTCACCCCTCCACTTT. Translation: CASSSTGGNSPLHF.

The rearrangement links TRBV5-1 to TRBJ2-2; TRBD2 is a possible D gene (6 bases). Trimming removed 4 bases at V and 1 base at J, with 11 bases between. The germline V gene encodes CDR1 SGHRS and CDR2 YFSETQ. CDR3 length: 15 amino acids. The CDR3 coding sequence is TGCGCCAGCAGCCCTGGAGGGCGGAACACCGGGGAGCTGTTTTTT. It specifies CASSPGGRNTGELFF.

CDR3 sequence reads: CASRKDLGDYEQYF. The CDR3 DNA reads as TGTGCCAGCAGAAAAGACCTCGGGGACTACGAGCAGTACTTC. The rearrangement links TRBV7-2 to TRBJ2-7, with D perhaps TRBD2 (5 bases). CDR3 size: 14 residues. The ends were cut back, 6 bases at V and 3 bases at J, with 15 bases in the middle. Germline V gives CDR1 SGHTA, CDR2 FQGNSA.

J is TRBJ2-2 and V is TRBV25-1; D may be TRBD1 (6 bases). The V end was cut by 10 bases, the J end by 5 bases, with 17 bases between. CDR3 length equals 14 residues. Germline loops: CDR1 MGHDK, CDR2 SYGVNS. The CDR3 loop reads CATHPGHSTGELFF. As DNA, the CDR3 is TGTGCCACTCATCCGGGACACTCAACCGGGGAGCTGTTTTTT.

The V call is TRBV27, the J call TRBJ1-1; the D gene is possibly TRBD1 (5 bases). Trimming took 5 bases from V and 2 from J, leaving 15 bases between them. The CDR3 contains 15 residues. Germline V gene sequence: CDR1 MNHEY, CDR2 SMNVEV (reference sequence). CDR3 loop: CASSLLDSLNTEAFF. In nucleotides, the CDR3 is TGTGCCAGCAGTCTCCTTGACAGTTTAAACACTGAAGCTTTCTTT.

V is TRBV6-5 and J is TRBJ1-5; TRBD1 is a possible D gene (5 bases). V was pared by 4 bases and J by 2 bases, with 12 bases between. The CDR3 extends over 15 amino acids. CDR1 and CDR2 (germline): MNHEY, SVGAGI. The CDR3: CASSSREGRNQPQHF. CDR3 bases: TGTGCCAGCAGTTCCCGGGAGGGGCGCAATCAGCCCCAGCATTTT.

The chain links TRBV25-1 to TRBJ1-6, with TRBD1 matching 8 bases. The V gene end was trimmed by 6 bases and the J gene end by 5 bases; junction bases not matched to a gene: 6. The CDR3 length is 15 residues. Germline CDR1 and CDR2: MGHDK and SYGVNS. The CDR3 loop reads CASSIQGAHNSPLHF. DNA of the CDR3: TGTGCCAGCAGCATTCAGGGGGCGCATAATTCACCCCTCCACTTT.

This rearrangement joins TRBV9 to TRBJ2-2; D is uncertain. CDR3 length: 12 residues. Germline-derived CDR1 and CDR2 are SGDLS and YYNGEE. Trimming took off 4 bases at V and 3 bases at J, with 4 bases between the two ends. The CDR3, as DNA: TGTGCCAGCAGCCCCGACACCGGGGAGCTGTTTTTT. It translates to CASSPDTGELFF.

J is TRBJ2-7 and V is TRBV7-9; TRBD1 matches 11 bases. The CDR3 is made up of 15 amino acids. Germline CDR1 is SEHNR and CDR2 is FQNEAQ (reference sequence). Unmatched junction bases numbered 7, after V lost 5 bases and J lost 4 bases. This CDR3 reads CASSPRDRGLYEQYF. The CDR3 bases are TGTGCCAGCAGCCCACGGGACAGGGGGTTGTACGAGCAGTACTTC.

J is TRBJ2-3 and V is TRBV12-5; 7 nucleotides line up with TRBD2. CDR1 and CDR2 (germline): LGHNT, FRNRAP. The CDR3 sequence is 16 residues long. V lost 5 bases to trimming and J lost 0 bases; unmatched junction nucleotides: 8. CDR3 sequence (DNA): TGTGCTAGTGGTCCGGGCGTTAGCGGGAGCACAGATACGCAGTATTTT. Encoded protein: CASGPGVSGSTDTQYF.

The chain is built from TRBV10-3 and TRBJ1-1; the D gene is possibly TRBD1 (5 bases). CDR1 is ENHRY and CDR2 is SYGVKD in the germline V gene. V was shortened by 3 bases and J by 3 bases, with 14 bases between the two germline ends. The CDR3 spans 15 residues. As DNA, the CDR3 is TGTGCCATCAGTGACACAGGATCGATGTACACTGAAGCTTTCTTT. Encoded protein: CAISDTGSMYTEAFF.